The 4 T cell receptor beta chains below were found in one sample sequenced in a study of blood T cells in healthy people across ages. For the second PCR, which ran for about 6 to 12 cycles, a sample-barcoded 5' primer and a J-beta primer mix were used. In TCRdb, the 5' RACE reads were re-called with MiXCR into one record per CDR3 protein. The sample contains about 1.6 million distinct CDR3 sequences, approximately 32% of which appear only once. The specimen sequenced was blood. The receptors stem from a woman under 40 in good health.

There are a few counts of this clonotype. The CDR3 protein is CASSFPPLAKNIQYF. The DNA of the CDR3 is TGTGCCAGCAGTTTCCCCCCTCTAGCCAAAAACATTCAGTACTTC. This chain connects TRBV12-3 or TRBV12-4 to TRBJ2-4, with D unresolved. This CDR3 spans 15 amino acids. Trimming pared 3 bases from V and 0 bases from J, leaving 9 bases between.

The gene calls are TRBV20-1 and TRBJ2-5; 14 nucleotides match TRBD2. The V gene's germline CDR1 is DFQATT and CDR2 SNEGSKA (reference sequence). CDR3 length: 16 amino acids. CDR3 sequence: CRPSPGLAGEWETQYF. CDR3 DNA: TGCAGGCCCTCCCCGGGACTAGCGGGAGAATGGGAGACCCAGTACTTC.

The chain combines TRBV5-6 with TRBJ2-3, with 9 bases that match TRBD2. In germline, CDR1 is SGHDT, CDR2 YYEEEE. The V segment lost 7 bases and the J segment 6 bases; nucleotides outside the gene matches: 3. The length of the CDR3 is 12 residues. The CDR3 sequence is CASRLAGDTQYF. DNA for the CDR3: TGTGCCAGCCGGCTAGCGGGGGATACGCAGTATTTT.

The rearrangement uses TRBV5-6 and TRBJ2-7; D is unresolved. The V end lost 3 bases, the J end lost 2 bases, and 18 bases lay between the germline ends. Germline V lookup: CDR1 SGHDT, CDR2 YYEEEE. The CDR3 totals 16 residues. The CDR3 DNA reads TGTGCCAGCAGCTGGGCCCTGGCAGAGCAAGCCTACGAGCAGTACTTC. It translates to CASSWALAEQAYEQYF. Full variable domain (outside the CDR3, taken from reference TRBV5-6 and TRBJ2-7): DAGVTQSPTHLIKTRGQQVTLRCSPKSGHDTVSWYQQALGQGPQFIFQYYEEEERQRGNFPDRFSGHQFPNYSSELNVNALLLGDSALYLCASSWALAEQAYEQYFGPGTRLTVT.